The rows below give T cell receptor beta chains drawn from one sample of a study of blood T cell dynamics during melanoma immunotherapy. Some clones are missing from TCRdb's copy, which holds only in-frame ones; the method was immunoSEQ multiplex PCR. The sample consists of 10,000 to 12,000 clones, 80% to 85% of them appearing once. The specimen comprised blood, sampled from a patient treated with checkpoint blockade. All receptors derive from a human donor with melanoma. Each CDR3 is given with its conserved first and last residue. Each record gives: clone size, D gene, J gene, V gene, CDR3 DNA, CDR3 protein. A D gene is named only where the DNA matches it firmly. The size field is filled for only some rows; it gives once, few, many or a size class.

clone_size: NA; d_call: TRBD2; j_call: TRBJ2-1; v_call: TRBV27; cdr3_nt: TGTGCCAGCAGCTTATCGACACTAGCGGGGAAAGGCAATGAGCAGTTCTTC; cdr3_aa: CASSLSTLAGKGNEQFF
clone_size: NA; d_call: NA; j_call: TRBJ2-5; v_call: TRBV7-9; cdr3_nt: TGTGCCAGCAGCACTGAAGAAGAGGCAGAGACCCAGTACTTC; cdr3_aa: CASSTEEEAETQYF
clone_size: NA; d_call: NA; j_call: TRBJ1-5; v_call: TRBV5-1; cdr3_nt: TGCGCCAGCAGCTTGTATCCAGGAAGCAATCAGCCCCAGCATTTT; cdr3_aa: CASSLYPGSNQPQHF
clone_size: once; d_call: TRBD1; j_call: TRBJ2-7; v_call: TRBV7-2; cdr3_nt: TGTGCCAGCAGCCCCCGGGACAGAACCTACGAGCAGTACTTC; cdr3_aa: CASSPRDRTYEQYF
clone_size: NA; d_call: TRBD1; j_call: TRBJ1-5; v_call: TRBV19; cdr3_nt: TGTGCCAGTAGTATAGAGCGGGACAGCGTCTTTAGCAATCAGCCCCAGCATTTT; cdr3_aa: CASSIERDSVFSNQPQHF
clone_size: once; d_call: NA; j_call: TRBJ2-1; v_call: TRBV12-5; cdr3_nt: TGTGCTAGTGGTTTCGCCCTCCGGGACTCAAAATACAATGAGCAGTTCTTC; cdr3_aa: CASGFALRDSKYNEQFF
clone_size: NA; d_call: TRBD2; j_call: TRBJ2-1; v_call: TRBV9; cdr3_nt: TGTGCCAGCAGCTACGCTAGCGGGGGCAACGATGAGCAGTTCTTC; cdr3_aa: CASSYASGGNDEQFF
clone_size: NA; d_call: NA; j_call: TRBJ2-7; v_call: TRBV7-9; cdr3_nt: TGTGCCAGCACCCAAGCCTACGAGCAGTACTTC; cdr3_aa: CASTQAYEQYF
clone_size: NA; d_call: TRBD1; j_call: TRBJ1-5; v_call: TRBV6-5; cdr3_nt: TGTGCCAGCAGTTCGGGACAGAAAGGAGGCAATCAGCCCCAGCATTTT; cdr3_aa: CASSSGQKGGNQPQHF
clone_size: NA; d_call: TRBD1; j_call: TRBJ1-1; v_call: TRBV5-8; cdr3_nt: TGTGCCAGCAGCTCCACAGGGGCCACTGAAGCTTTCTTT; cdr3_aa: CASSSTGATEAFF
clone_size: once; d_call: TRBD2; j_call: TRBJ2-7; v_call: TRBV2; cdr3_nt: TGTGCCAGCATCACGGGGGGGGGAATTTCCTACGAGCAGTACTTC; cdr3_aa: CASITGGGISYEQYF
clone_size: NA; d_call: NA; j_call: TRBJ2-5; v_call: TRBV11-2; cdr3_nt: TGTGCCAGCAGCTTAGGAGGCGGGCCAGTAGAGACCCAGTACTTC; cdr3_aa: CASSLGGGPVETQYF
clone_size: NA; d_call: NA; j_call: TRBJ2-2; v_call: TRBV6-6; cdr3_nt: TGTGCCAGCAGTTACCTGGGGGCGCGGACCGGGGAGCTGTTTTTT; cdr3_aa: CASSYLGARTGELFF
clone_size: few; d_call: NA; j_call: TRBJ1-1; v_call: TRBV7-2; cdr3_nt: TGTGCCAGCAGCGCGTCGGGGCCGAACACTGAAGCTTTCTTT; cdr3_aa: CASSASGPNTEAFF
clone_size: once; d_call: NA; j_call: TRBJ1-1; v_call: TRBV6-1; cdr3_nt: TGTGCCACGGGGGACGCTGAAGCTTTCTTT; cdr3_aa: CATGDAEAFF
clone_size: NA; d_call: NA; j_call: TRBJ2-7; v_call: TRBV4-2; cdr3_nt: TGTGCCAGCAGCCAAGATCTCGGGGCGGATTTTCCGTACTTC; cdr3_aa: CASSQDLGADFPYF
clone_size: NA; d_call: NA; j_call: TRBJ2-5; v_call: TRBV28; cdr3_nt: TGTGCCAGCAGTTTACAGGGTTCGTCCCAGTACTTC; cdr3_aa: CASSLQGSSQYF
clone_size: NA; d_call: TRBD1; j_call: TRBJ2-4; v_call: TRBV6-5; cdr3_nt: TGTGCCAGCAGTTCGACAGGGTCCAAAAACATTCAGTACTTC; cdr3_aa: CASSSTGSKNIQYF
clone_size: few; d_call: TRBD2; j_call: TRBJ2-7; v_call: TRBV6-5; cdr3_nt: TGTGCCAGCAGTTACCGGCGGGGGGGCCACTACGAGCAGTACTTC; cdr3_aa: CASSYRRGGHYEQYF
clone_size: few; d_call: NA; j_call: TRBJ1-1; v_call: TRBV4-3; cdr3_nt: TGCGCCAGCAGCTTGCGGACAGAGATGAACACTGAAGCTTTCTTT; cdr3_aa: CASSLRTEMNTEAFF
clone_size: NA; d_call: NA; j_call: TRBJ1-4; v_call: TRBV5-4; cdr3_nt: TGTGCCAGCAGCTTGCGGGGGGTGAATGAAAAACTGTTTTTT; cdr3_aa: CASSLRGVNEKLFF
clone_size: NA; d_call: NA; j_call: TRBJ1-6; v_call: TRBV11-2; cdr3_nt: TGTGCCAGCAGCTTACAGGGTAACGGGTCACCCCTCCACTTT; cdr3_aa: CASSLQGNGSPLHF
clone_size: few; d_call: NA; j_call: TRBJ1-2; v_call: TRBV7-1; cdr3_nt: TGTGCCAGCAGCTTAGCGACCACAGCCCTCTATGGCTACACCTTC; cdr3_aa: CASSLATTALYGYTF
clone_size: NA; d_call: TRBD2; j_call: TRBJ2-7; v_call: TRBV7-2; cdr3_nt: TGTGCCAGCAGCTTAGGGCTAGCGGGGGAGTCCTACGAGCAGTACTTC; cdr3_aa: CASSLGLAGESYEQYF
clone_size: NA; d_call: TRBD1; j_call: TRBJ2-7; v_call: TRBV9; cdr3_nt: TGTGCCAGCAGCGTCGGACGGGACAGACCTGTGGAACAGTACTTC; cdr3_aa: CASSVGRDRPVEQYF
clone_size: NA; d_call: NA; j_call: TRBJ1-2; v_call: TRBV5-6; cdr3_nt: TGTGCCAGCAGCTTGTTTCGGGGGATCTATGGCTACACCTTC; cdr3_aa: CASSLFRGIYGYTF
clone_size: NA; d_call: TRBD2; j_call: TRBJ2-5; v_call: TRBV4-2; cdr3_nt: TGTGCCAGCAGCCAAGAGCGGGGGGGCCAAGAGACCCAGTACTTC; cdr3_aa: CASSQERGGQETQYF
clone_size: NA; d_call: NA; j_call: TRBJ1-2; v_call: TRBV29-1; cdr3_nt: TGCAGCGTCCCTGGGAGGGGGATTGTTAACTATGGCTACACCTTC; cdr3_aa: CSVPGRGIVNYGYTF
clone_size: NA; d_call: NA; j_call: TRBJ1-5; v_call: TRBV27; cdr3_nt: TGTGCCAGCAGTTTATCAGGGGGGCGCAGGAATCAGCCCCAGCATTTT; cdr3_aa: CASSLSGGRRNQPQHF
clone_size: NA; d_call: TRBD1; j_call: TRBJ1-1; v_call: TRBV12-5; cdr3_nt: TGTGCTAGTGGTTTGCATCAGGGGGCCGGCACTGAAGCTTTCTTT; cdr3_aa: CASGLHQGAGTEAFF
clone_size: NA; d_call: NA; j_call: TRBJ1-1; v_call: TRBV29-1; cdr3_nt: TGCAGCGCTATGGGACAAGTGAACACTGAAGCTTTCTTT; cdr3_aa: CSAMGQVNTEAFF
clone_size: NA; d_call: NA; j_call: TRBJ2-5; v_call: TRBV28; cdr3_nt: TGTGCCAGCAGTTCCTCTATGCCCTCACTCCAAGAGACCCAGTACTTC; cdr3_aa: CASSSSMPSLQETQYF
clone_size: NA; d_call: TRBD2; j_call: TRBJ2-1; v_call: TRBV9; cdr3_nt: TGTGCCAGCAGCGAGAGCGGGGGAGCCGTCAATGAGCAGTTCTTC; cdr3_aa: CASSESGGAVNEQFF
clone_size: NA; d_call: NA; j_call: TRBJ2-5; v_call: TRBV21-1; cdr3_nt: TGTGCCAGCAGCAAAGATAGCGGGGGGGCCTGGGAGACCCAGTACTTC; cdr3_aa: CASSKDSGGAWETQYF
clone_size: NA; d_call: NA; j_call: TRBJ1-6; v_call: TRBV7-2; cdr3_nt: TGTGCCAGCAGCTTAGACTCGGCGGGCTATAATTCACCCCTCCACTTT; cdr3_aa: CASSLDSAGYNSPLHF
clone_size: NA; d_call: TRBD2; j_call: TRBJ2-3; v_call: TRBV7-8; cdr3_nt: TGTGCCAGCAGCCCCGGCTGGGGCGGGGGGTACACAGATACGCAGTATTTT; cdr3_aa: CASSPGWGGGYTDTQYF
clone_size: few; d_call: NA; j_call: TRBJ1-5; v_call: TRBV14; cdr3_nt: TGTGCCAGCAGCCAAGGGTGGGATCAGCCCCAGCATTTT; cdr3_aa: CASSQGWDQPQHF
clone_size: few; d_call: NA; j_call: TRBJ1-4; v_call: TRBV7-8; cdr3_nt: TGTGCCAGCAGCTTAGGGACAGCATATGAAAAACTGTTTTTT; cdr3_aa: CASSLGTAYEKLFF
clone_size: NA; d_call: TRBD2; j_call: TRBJ2-7; v_call: TRBV5-4; cdr3_nt: TGTGCCAGCAGCCTTACTAGCGGGGGGTCGGTCCAGTACTTC; cdr3_aa: CASSLTSGGSVQYF
clone_size: NA; d_call: NA; j_call: TRBJ2-7; v_call: TRBV7-9; cdr3_nt: TGTGCCAGCAGCTTTGACAGCCACGAGCAATACTTC; cdr3_aa: CASSFDSHEQYF
clone_size: NA; d_call: NA; j_call: TRBJ2-3; v_call: TRBV9; cdr3_nt: TGTGCCAGCAGCGTAGGGAGGGGAAGCACAGATACGCAGTATTTT; cdr3_aa: CASSVGRGSTDTQYF
clone_size: NA; d_call: NA; j_call: TRBJ1-1; v_call: TRBV29-1; cdr3_nt: TGCAGCGTTGGGGACACTGAAGCTTTCTTT; cdr3_aa: CSVGDTEAFF
clone_size: NA; d_call: TRBD1; j_call: TRBJ1-4; v_call: TRBV7-9; cdr3_nt: TGTGCCAGCAGCTGGGACAGCAGCGCGGCCGAAAAACTGTTTTTT; cdr3_aa: CASSWDSSAAEKLFF
clone_size: NA; d_call: NA; j_call: TRBJ2-7; v_call: TRBV10-3; cdr3_nt: TGTGCCAGCAGTTACTCGGAGGGCTACGAGCAGTACTTC; cdr3_aa: CASSYSEGYEQYF
clone_size: NA; d_call: NA; j_call: TRBJ2-5; v_call: TRBV7-2; cdr3_nt: TGTGCCAGCAGCTTAATGGAGACCCAGTACTTC; cdr3_aa: CASSLMETQYF
clone_size: NA; d_call: NA; j_call: TRBJ1-2; v_call: TRBV5-1; cdr3_nt: TGCGCCAGCAGCTTGGGGGGGGCCTATGGCTACACCTTC; cdr3_aa: CASSLGGAYGYTF
clone_size: once; d_call: TRBD1; j_call: TRBJ1-5; v_call: TRBV2; cdr3_nt: TGTGCCAGCAGTTGGGGACAGGATAGCAATCAGCCCCAGCATTTT; cdr3_aa: CASSWGQDSNQPQHF
clone_size: NA; d_call: NA; j_call: TRBJ2-2; v_call: TRBV9; cdr3_nt: TGTGCCAGCAGCGGGGCGTACAGGGAGGCCGGGGAGCTGTTTTTT; cdr3_aa: CASSGAYREAGELFF
clone_size: once; d_call: TRBD1; j_call: TRBJ2-7; v_call: TRBV2; cdr3_nt: TGTGCCAGCAGTGTGGACAGGGGGCGCTCCTACGAGCAGTACTTC; cdr3_aa: CASSVDRGRSYEQYF
clone_size: NA; d_call: TRBD1; j_call: TRBJ1-5; v_call: TRBV4-1; cdr3_nt: TGCGCCAGCAGCCAAGTTGAGGGGGCAGGGCAGCCCCAGCATTTT; cdr3_aa: CASSQVEGAGQPQHF
clone_size: few; d_call: NA; j_call: TRBJ1-5; v_call: TRBV18; cdr3_nt: TGTGCCAGCTCACCTAGACAGGGCAATCAGCCCCAGCATTTT; cdr3_aa: CASSPRQGNQPQHF
clone_size: once; d_call: NA; j_call: TRBJ2-2; v_call: TRBV5-1; cdr3_nt: TGCGCCAGCAGCTCCTCCGCCAGGGGGAACACCGGGGAGCTGTTTTTT; cdr3_aa: CASSSSARGNTGELFF
clone_size: once; d_call: NA; j_call: TRBJ1-2; v_call: TRBV4-3; cdr3_nt: TGCGCCAGCAGCCAAGATCATCCTGGTGTAGGCTATGGCTACACCTTC; cdr3_aa: CASSQDHPGVGYGYTF
clone_size: NA; d_call: NA; j_call: TRBJ2-5; v_call: TRBV7-2; cdr3_nt: TGTGCCAGCAGCTTAGTAGGGCACCAAGAGACCCAGTACTTC; cdr3_aa: CASSLVGHQETQYF
clone_size: NA; d_call: NA; j_call: TRBJ2-3; v_call: TRBV6-4; cdr3_nt: TGTGCCAGCTCGGGTAAGGCCGAAGATACGCAGTATTTT; cdr3_aa: CASSGKAEDTQYF
clone_size: NA; d_call: TRBD1; j_call: TRBJ1-6; v_call: TRBV5-1; cdr3_nt: TGCGCCAGCAGCGCCCAGGGGGGGGATTCACCCCTCCACTTT; cdr3_aa: CASSAQGGDSPLHF
clone_size: NA; d_call: TRBD2; j_call: TRBJ2-7; v_call: TRBV7-2; cdr3_nt: TGTGCCAGCAGCTTATTGAGCGGGGGAATCGACGAGCAGTACTTC; cdr3_aa: CASSLLSGGIDEQYF
clone_size: NA; d_call: NA; j_call: TRBJ2-3; v_call: TRBV11-3; cdr3_nt: TGTGCCAGCAGCTTAGATGGGCAGAGCACAGATACGCAGTATTTT; cdr3_aa: CASSLDGQSTDTQYF